The clone carrying this T cell receptor (beta chain) has just a few counts. The antigen remains undetermined. This sample is drawn from a study of beta chain features in type 1 diabetes. Expressed TCRB transcripts got sequenced, as all isolated RNA was reverse transcribed. Sequencing was performed with immunoSEQ multiplex PCR; in TCRdb, only in-frame clones are kept and a portion is missing. The table records about 300,000 clones, approximately 12% of them present only once. The study's findings and limits: Among patients, naive, central memory and Treg TCRB repertoires appeared more similar than among healthy donors. All four CD4+ subsets of Type 1 diabetes patients contained TCRB CDR3s that were moderately but significantly shorter.

Sorted populations all had greater than 95% purity. This receptor was identified in a woman under 30 with type 1 diabetes. Material: naive CD4+ T cells from blood.

The CDR3 here is CASTWGGVETQYF. CDR3 nucleotides: TGTGCCAGCACCTGGGGGGGAGTGGAGACCCAGTACTTC. The rearrangement uses TRBV5-6 and TRBJ2-5, with 7 positions matching TRBD2. Germline V lookup: CDR1 SGHDT, CDR2 YYEEEE. Unmatched junction bases numbered 7, after V lost 6 bases and J lost 5 bases. The CDR3 runs 13 residues. Complete variable domain (other parts from reference TRBV5-6 and TRBJ2-5): DAGVTQSPTHLIKTRGQQVTLRCSPKSGHDTVSWYQQALGQGPQFIFQYYEEEERQRGNFPDRFSGHQFPNYSSELNVNALLLGDSALYLCASTWGGVETQYFGPGTRLLVL.